The 13 T cell receptor beta chains reported below all come from one sample, sequenced in a study of blood T cell repertoires in COVID-19. Profiling relied on immunoSEQ multiplex PCR, and the TCRdb table lists in-frame clones only, not all of them. Here the sample spans roughly 260,000 clones, approximately 86% being singletons. Source material: PBMCs or T cells enriched from blood (not recorded which). The receptors derive from a woman aged 30 to 39 with acute COVID-19.

The rearrangement uses TRBV27 and TRBJ1-4, with D maybe TRBD1 (5 bases). The CDR3 is 14 residues long. Trimming stripped 2 bases from V and 7 bases from J, with 11 bases between. Germline CDR1 reads MNHEY; CDR2 reads SMNVEV (reference sequence). CDR3 sequence: CASSLRGTGEKLFF. As DNA, the CDR3 is TGTGCCAGCAGTTTAAGGGGCACGGGTGAAAAACTGTTTTTT.

The chain joins TRBV7-2 to TRBJ1-2, with a possible D match to TRBD1 (5 bases). With 1 base removed from V and 0 bases from J, the gap between germline ends came to 6 bases. The CDR3 is 14 amino acids. Germline V CDR1 and CDR2: SGHTA, FQGNSA. As DNA, the CDR3 is TGTGCCAGCAGCTTAGGGACAACTAACTATGGCTACACCTTC. Translating it yields CASSLGTTNYGYTF.

Written as DNA, the CDR3 is TGCGCCAGCAGCCAAGATAGCCGACTAGGGTCCAATGAGCAGTTCTTC. Protein: CASSQDSRLGSNEQFF. The V gene is TRBV4-3, the J gene TRBJ2-1, with D perhaps TRBD2 (6 bases). V was cut by 0 bases and J by 6 bases, with 15 bases left in between. This CDR3 spans 16 amino acids. CDR1 and CDR2 (germline): LGHNA, YSLEER.

V usage is TRBV7-9 and J usage is TRBJ2-3; D is undetermined. This CDR3 is built from 12 residues. Trimming left V 5 bases short and J 0 bases short, with 3 bases between. Germline V lookup: CDR1 SEHNR, CDR2 FQNEAQ (reference sequence). In nucleotides, the CDR3 is TGTGCCAGCAGCCAAAGCACAGATACGCAGTATTTT. Translated: CASSQSTDTQYF.

The genes are TRBV29-1 and TRBJ1-2; D is possibly TRBD1 (5 bases). The CDR3 covers 14 residues. Per germline, CDR1 SQVTM and CDR2 ANQGSEA. Trimming cost V 0 bases and J 4 bases, with 12 bases left between them. The CDR3 sequence: CSVEESTEIYGYTF. CDR3 coding DNA: TGCAGCGTTGAAGAATCGACAGAAATCTATGGCTACACCTTC.

V is TRBV5-8 and J is TRBJ2-5, with 12 bases matching TRBD2. The ends lost 0 bases at V and 5 bases at J; junction bases unmatched: 8. CDR1 and CDR2 (germline): SGHTS, YDEGEE. The CDR3 is 17 residues long. CDR3 loop: CASSLGLAGASGETQYF. CDR3 nucleotide sequence: TGTGCCAGCAGCTTGGGACTAGCGGGGGCCTCCGGGGAGACCCAGTACTTC.

This clone has only one observation. This chain uses TRBV2 with TRBJ2-3; D possibly corresponds to TRBD1 (6 bases). Germline CDR1 SNHLY, CDR2 FYNNEI. V lost 4 bases and J lost 5, with 13 bases in between. This CDR3 contains 14 residues. The CDR3, as DNA: TGTGCCAGCAGTGTTCAGGGGTCAAGAGATACGCAGTATTTT. This gives the protein CASSVQGSRDTQYF.

By sample share, this clone is medium-sized. The rearrangement links TRBV6-4 to TRBJ2-3, with TRBD1 matching 8 bases. The CDR3 extends over 14 amino acids. V lost 8 bases, J lost 3 bases, and 7 bases stayed unmatched. Germline CDR1 and CDR2: MRHNA and SNTAGT. The CDR3 bases are TGTGCCAGCGGCGACAGGGGTGGAACAGATACGCAGTATTTT. Amino acid sequence: CASGDRGGTDTQYF.

CDR3 loop: CASSLIQGGSPLHF. CDR3 nucleotides: TGTGCCAGCAGCTTAATTCAGGGTGGTTCACCCCTCCACTTT. J is TRBJ1-6 and V is TRBV13; perhaps TRBD1 as D (5 bases). The V gene's germline CDR1 is PRHDT and CDR2 FYEKMQ (reference sequence). The CDR3 runs to 14 residues. The V end lost 2 bases, the J end lost 9 bases, and 11 bases lay between the germline ends.

The rearrangement uses TRBV5-1 and TRBJ1-1, with 10 bases matching TRBD1. Germline CDR1 is SGHRS and CDR2 is YFSETQ. V trimming: 0 bases; J trimming: 10 bases; junction bases outside the gene matches: 18. The CDR3 contains 18 residues. CDR3 nucleotides: TGCGCCAGCAGCTTGGCCGGGACAGGGGAAGTGGGAGGGAGAGGAGCTTTCTTT. This sequence encodes CASSLAGTGEVGGRGAFF.

This rearrangement joins TRBV5-1 to TRBJ1-6, with 10 bases fitting TRBD1. CDR3 length equals 19 residues. From germline, CDR1 is SGHRS and CDR2 YFSETQ. The trim removed 1 base at V and 7 bases at J, leaving 14 bases unmatched. The CDR3 reads CASSLFPTGQGVTNSPLHF. The CDR3 coding sequence is TGCGCCAGCAGCTTGTTCCCCACTGGACAGGGGGTTACCAATTCACCCCTCCACTTT. Full variable domain (outside the CDR3, taken from reference TRBV5-1 and TRBJ1-6): KAGVTQTPRYLIKTRGQQVTLSCSPISGHRSVSWYQQTPGQGLQFLFEYFSETQRNKGNFPGRFSGRQFSNSRSEMNVSTLELGDSALYLCASSLFPTGQGVTNSPLHFGNGTRLTVT.

This clone has just one count. The chain joins TRBV12-2 to TRBJ1-5; the tabulated D call, TRBD1, remains unverified against the DNA. TRBV12-2 is noted as a pseudogene. This CDR3 has 16 amino acids. The CDR3 region is CASRLWASLRGQPQHF. The DNA for the CDR3 is TGTGCAAGTCGCCTCTGGGCGTCCCTTAGGGGGCAGCCCCAGCATTTT.

For the CDR3, the DNA is TGCGCCAGCAGCCAAGGGCTAGCGGGGGGAGGTGGCACCGGGGAGCTGTTTTTT. Its protein product is CASSQGLAGGGGTGELFF. J is TRBJ2-2 and V is TRBV4-3; 11 bases are a match to TRBD2. The CDR3 is 18 amino acids. The germline V gene encodes CDR1 LGHNA and CDR2 YSLEER. The V segment lost 1 base and the J segment 4 bases; nucleotides outside the gene matches: 8.